This T cell receptor (beta chain) was identified in a study of human T cells and chemical hapten exposure. Study summary: Per-sample TCR yield variability stemmed mainly from small pooled library volume differences.

The CDR3 spans 17 residues. The V segment lost 4 bases and the J segment 5 bases; nucleotides outside the gene matches: 11. Germline V gives CDR1 SGHTA, CDR2 FQGNSA. TCRdb re-called the RACE reads with MiXCR, one entry per CDR3 protein. This sample has approximately 100,000 distinct CDR3 sequences; 10% to 15% occur once, and the top ten carry around 1.6%. Time point of the sample: pre-sensitization, week 0. Treatment meaning: therapeutic diphenylcyclopropenone sensitization with weekly scalp DPC. The donor pool consisted of alopecia patients aged 18 to 70 years, considered suitable for DPC. The source was whole blood, collected in connection with sensitization to the hapten diphenylcyclopropenone (DPC). The genes are TRBV7-2 and TRBJ2-1, with 10 bases lining up with TRBD1. This clonotype was sampled from a woman aged 45-59 years with alopecia areata. Some clones in this sample may be carry-over from other donors' samples. The CDR3 DNA is TGTGCCAGCAGCTCCCGGGACAGGGGACGCCGGGACAATGAGCAGTTCTTC. Residues: CASSSRDRGRRDNEQFF.